One and the same sample provided the 8 T cell receptor beta chains below, sequenced in a study of cytomegalovirus exposure and HLA in healthy donors. The PCR used 60 Vbeta and 13 Jbeta primers. Clones were sequenced by immunoSEQ multiplex PCR, and TCRdb holds only the in-frame ones, with some missing. This table holds more than 80,000 clones, roughly 71% found once. The sample consisted of PBMCs. The receptor set was obtained from a man between 50 and 59 years old in good health and CMV-seronegative.

V usage is TRBV29-1 and J usage is TRBJ2-2, with 10 bases matching TRBD2. The length of the CDR3 is 17 residues. Germline V gives CDR1 SQVTM, CDR2 ANQGSEA. After removal of 7 bases from V and 5 bases from J, the junction contained 16 bases not matched to a gene. CDR3 amino acids: CSAPLLSGGARTGELFF. The CDR3 DNA follows: TGCAGCGCTCCGTTACTAAGCGGGGGGGCACGGACCGGGGAGCTGTTTTTT.

The chain has TRBV11-2 and TRBJ2-3; 8 nucleotides match TRBD2. The CDR3 has 19 amino acids. V lost 1 base, J lost 2 bases, and 14 bases stayed unmatched. Germline values: CDR1 SGHAT, CDR2 FQNNGV. CDR3 protein: CASSLGRAGGGGYTDTQYF. The CDR3 DNA sequence: TGTGCCAGCAGCTTAGGACGGGCGGGAGGAGGGGGATACACAGATACGCAGTATTTT.

The chain couples TRBV18 to TRBJ1-4; TRBD1 might be the D (5 bases). The CDR3 sequence is 13 residues long. CDR1 is KGHSH, CDR2 LQKENI, per germline. V shed 4 bases and J shed 7 bases, with 10 bases lying between them. Here the CDR3 DNA reads TGTGCCAGCTCACAAGGACACGCTGAAAAACTGTTTTTT. It is translated as CASSQGHAEKLFF.

This chain uses TRBV30 with TRBJ2-1; D is possibly TRBD1 (5 bases). This CDR3 comprises 14 residues. The germline gives CDR1 GTSNPN, CDR2 SVGIG (reference sequence). V lost 6 bases and J 8 bases, leaving 20 bases between the germline ends. The CDR3 is CACPRVGLADEQFF. The CDR3 DNA is TGTGCCTGTCCCAGGGTAGGTTTGGCAGATGAGCAGTTCTTC. The full variable domain, rest sourced from reference TRBV30 and TRBJ2-1, is SQTIHQWPATLVQPVGSPLSLECTVEGTSNPNLYWYRQAAGRGLQLLFYSVGIGQISSEVPQNLSASRPQDRQFILSSKKLLLSDSGFYLCACPRVGLADEQFFGPGTRLTVL.

CDR3 loop: CSGIRTSGGDEQFF. The DNA for the CDR3 is TGCAGCGGCATAAGGACTAGCGGGGGGGATGAGCAGTTCTTC. The chain employs TRBV29-1 and TRBJ2-1, with 15 bases identical to TRBD2. The trim removed 7 bases at V and 8 bases at J, leaving 6 bases unmatched. Germline V gene data show CDR1 as SQVTM and CDR2 as ANQGSEA. This CDR3 region has 14 residues.

The V call is TRBV9, the J call TRBJ2-7; 8 nucleotides agree with TRBD1. V gave up 1 base and J gave up 5 bases; unmatched junction bases: 8. The CDR3 sequence is 15 residues long. CDR1 and CDR2 from the germline V gene are SGDLS and YYNGEE. The CDR3 loop reads CASSVWSGGIHEQYF. In nucleotides, the CDR3 is TGTGCCAGCAGCGTATGGTCAGGGGGCATCCACGAGCAGTACTTC.

V and J are TRBV7-2 and TRBJ1-2; D perhaps matches TRBD1 (6 bases). V was pared by 5 bases and J by 6 bases, with 19 bases between. Germline V gene lookup returns CDR1 SGHTA and CDR2 FQGNSA. The CDR3 extends over 15 amino acids. CDR3 protein: CASSAMRRGMDGYTF. For the CDR3, the DNA is TGTGCCAGCAGCGCCATGAGAAGGGGGATGGATGGCTACACCTTC.

The sample holds a few counts of this clone. The chain carries TRBV2 and TRBJ2-7, with 12 bases aligning to TRBD2. Trimming cost V 6 bases and J 3 bases; bases outside gene matches: 15. Germline V gene lookup returns CDR1 SNHLY and CDR2 FYNNEI. This CDR3 has 18 amino acids. The CDR3 coding sequence is TGTGCCAGCAGGAAGGGACTAGCGGGTCCCGCCACCTACTACGAGCAGTACGTC. Amino acids: CASRKGLAGPATYYEQYV.